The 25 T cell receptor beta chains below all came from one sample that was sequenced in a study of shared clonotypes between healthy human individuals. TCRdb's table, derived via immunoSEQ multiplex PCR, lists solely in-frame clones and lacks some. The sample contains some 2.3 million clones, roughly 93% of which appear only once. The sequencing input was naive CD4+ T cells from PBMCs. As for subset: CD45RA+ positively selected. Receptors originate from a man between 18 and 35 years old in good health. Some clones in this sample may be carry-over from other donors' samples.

The DNA for the CDR3 is TGTGCCAGCAGTTATGGGGGGATGTATAGCAATCAGCCCCAGCATTTT. Its protein is CASSYGGMYSNQPQHF. This chain uses TRBV6-5 with TRBJ1-5; possibly TRBD1 for D (5 bases). CDR3 size: 16 residues. Per germline, CDR1 MNHEY and CDR2 SVGAGI. The V end was cut by 3 bases, the J end by 0 bases, with 12 bases between.

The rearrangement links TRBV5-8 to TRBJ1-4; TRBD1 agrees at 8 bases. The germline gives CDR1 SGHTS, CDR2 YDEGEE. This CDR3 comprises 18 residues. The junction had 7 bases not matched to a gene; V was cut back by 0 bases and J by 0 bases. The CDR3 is CASSLGRGLVATNEKLFF. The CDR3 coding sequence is TGTGCCAGCAGCTTGGGCAGGGGGCTAGTTGCAACTAATGAAAAACTGTTTTTT. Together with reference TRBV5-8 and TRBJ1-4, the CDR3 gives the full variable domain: EAGVTQSPTHLIKTRGQQATLRCSPISGHTSVYWYQQALGLGLQFLLWYDEGEERNRGNFPPRFSGRQFPNYSSELNVNALELEDSALYLCASSLGRGLVATNEKLFFGSGTQLSVL.

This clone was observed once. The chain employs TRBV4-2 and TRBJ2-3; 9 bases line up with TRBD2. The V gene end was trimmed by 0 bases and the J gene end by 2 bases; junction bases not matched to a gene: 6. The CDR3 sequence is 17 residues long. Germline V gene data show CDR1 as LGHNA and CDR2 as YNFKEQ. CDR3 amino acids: CASSQDPLAGSTDTQYF. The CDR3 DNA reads TGTGCCAGCAGCCAAGATCCCCTAGCGGGATCCACAGATACGCAGTATTTT.

The CDR3 region is CASSRLEGGLGTDTQYF. The CDR3, as DNA: TGCGCCAGCAGCCGCCTGGAGGGGGGGCTCGGCACAGATACGCAGTATTTT. This chain joins TRBV4-1 and TRBJ2-3, with a weak D call TRBD2 (7 bases). The CDR3 consists of 17 residues. Trimming left V 4 bases short and J 1 base short, with 18 bases between. CDR1 is MGHRA, CDR2 YSYEKL, per germline.

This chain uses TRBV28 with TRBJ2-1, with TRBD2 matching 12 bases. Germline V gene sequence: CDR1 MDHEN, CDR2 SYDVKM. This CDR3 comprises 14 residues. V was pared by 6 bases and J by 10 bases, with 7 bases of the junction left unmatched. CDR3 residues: CASSGLAGIEEQFF. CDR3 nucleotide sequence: TGTGCCAGCAGCGGACTAGCGGGAATAGAGGAGCAGTTCTTC.

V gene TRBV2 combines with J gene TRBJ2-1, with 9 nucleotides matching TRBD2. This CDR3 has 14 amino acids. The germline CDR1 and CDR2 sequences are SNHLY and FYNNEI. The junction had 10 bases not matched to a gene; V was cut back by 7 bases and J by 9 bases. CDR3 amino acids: CASKFSGSLGEQFF. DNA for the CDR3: TGTGCCAGCAAGTTTAGCGGGAGTTTAGGTGAGCAGTTCTTC.

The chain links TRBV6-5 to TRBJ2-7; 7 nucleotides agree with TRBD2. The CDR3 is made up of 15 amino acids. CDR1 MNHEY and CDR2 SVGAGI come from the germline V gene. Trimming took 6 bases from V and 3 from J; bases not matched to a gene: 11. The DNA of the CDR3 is TGTGCCAGCAGGGTCGAGGGCGGGAGAAGCTACGAGCAGTACTTC. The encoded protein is CASRVEGGRSYEQYF.

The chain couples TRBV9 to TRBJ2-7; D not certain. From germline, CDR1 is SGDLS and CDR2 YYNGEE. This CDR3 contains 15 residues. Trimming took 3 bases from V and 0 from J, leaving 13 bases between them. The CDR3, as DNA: TGTGCCAGCAGCGAGCCGGCCTCACCCTCCTACGAGCAGTACTTC. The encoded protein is CASSEPASPSYEQYF.

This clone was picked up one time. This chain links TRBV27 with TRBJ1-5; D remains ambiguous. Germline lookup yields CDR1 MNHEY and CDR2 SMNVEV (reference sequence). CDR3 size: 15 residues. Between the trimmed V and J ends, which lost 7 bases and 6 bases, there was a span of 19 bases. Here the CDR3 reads CASMVGFRSGQPQHF. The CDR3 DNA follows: TGTGCCAGCATGGTTGGTTTCCGATCGGGTCAGCCCCAGCATTTT.

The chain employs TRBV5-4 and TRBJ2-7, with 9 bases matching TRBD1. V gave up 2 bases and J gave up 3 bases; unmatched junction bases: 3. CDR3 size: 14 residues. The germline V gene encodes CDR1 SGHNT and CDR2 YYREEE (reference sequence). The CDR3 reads CASSFGTGIYEQYF. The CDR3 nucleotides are TGTGCCAGCAGCTTCGGGACAGGGATCTACGAGCAGTACTTC.

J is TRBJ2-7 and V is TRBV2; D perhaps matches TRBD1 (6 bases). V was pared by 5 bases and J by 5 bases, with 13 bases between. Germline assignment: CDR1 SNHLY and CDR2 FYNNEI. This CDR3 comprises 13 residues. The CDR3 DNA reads TGTGCCAGCAGTTTAGGGGGTCTGAACGAGCAGTACTTC. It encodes CASSLGGLNEQYF.

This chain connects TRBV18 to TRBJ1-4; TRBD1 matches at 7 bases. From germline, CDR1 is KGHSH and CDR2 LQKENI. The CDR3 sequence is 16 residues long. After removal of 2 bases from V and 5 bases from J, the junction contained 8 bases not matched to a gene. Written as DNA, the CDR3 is TGTGCCAGCTCACCAGTGGAACCGGGACAGAATGAAAAACTGTTTTTT. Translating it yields CASSPVEPGQNEKLFF. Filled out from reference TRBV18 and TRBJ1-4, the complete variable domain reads NAGVMQNPRHLVRRRGQEARLRCSPMKGHSHVYWYRQLPEEGLKFMVYLQKENIIDESGMPKERFSAEFPKEGPSILRIQQVVRGDSAAYFCASSPVEPGQNEKLFFGSGTQLSVL.

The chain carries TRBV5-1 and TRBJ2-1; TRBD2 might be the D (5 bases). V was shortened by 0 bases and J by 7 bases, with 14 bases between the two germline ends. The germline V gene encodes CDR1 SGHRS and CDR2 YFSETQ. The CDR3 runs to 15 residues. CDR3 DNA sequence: TGCGCCAGCAGCTTGGAAGGAGGCGGTTTGAATGAGCAGTTCTTC. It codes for CASSLEGGGLNEQFF. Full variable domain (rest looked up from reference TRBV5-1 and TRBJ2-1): KAGVTQTPRYLIKTRGQQVTLSCSPISGHRSVSWYQQTPGQGLQFLFEYFSETQRNKGNFPGRFSGRQFSNSRSEMNVSTLELGDSALYLCASSLEGGGLNEQFFGPGTRLTVL.

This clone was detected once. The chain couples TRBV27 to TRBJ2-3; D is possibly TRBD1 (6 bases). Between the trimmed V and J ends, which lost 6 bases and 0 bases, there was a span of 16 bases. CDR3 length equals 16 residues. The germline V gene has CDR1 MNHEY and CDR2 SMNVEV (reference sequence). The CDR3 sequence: CASRGRGFPSTDTQYF. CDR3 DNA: TGTGCCAGCAGGGGCAGGGGCTTCCCTAGCACAGATACGCAGTATTTT.

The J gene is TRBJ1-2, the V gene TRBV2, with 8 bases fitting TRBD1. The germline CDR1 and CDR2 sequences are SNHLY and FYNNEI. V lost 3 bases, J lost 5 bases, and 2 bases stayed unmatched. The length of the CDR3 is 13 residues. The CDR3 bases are TGTGCCAGCAGTGATACAGGGGGTTATGGCTACACCTTC. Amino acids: CASSDTGGYGYTF. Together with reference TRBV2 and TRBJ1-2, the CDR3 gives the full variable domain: EPEVTQTPSHQVTQMGQEVILRCVPISNHLYFYWYRQILGQKVEFLVSFYNNEISEKSEIFDDQFSVERPDGSNFTLKIRSTKLEDSAMYFCASSDTGGYGYTFGSGTRLTVV.

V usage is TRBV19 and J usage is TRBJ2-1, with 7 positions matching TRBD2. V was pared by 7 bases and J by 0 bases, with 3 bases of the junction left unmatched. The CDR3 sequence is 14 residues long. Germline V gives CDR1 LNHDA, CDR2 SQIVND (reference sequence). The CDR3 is CASKIAGSYNEQFF. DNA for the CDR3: TGTGCCAGTAAGATAGCGGGCTCCTACAATGAGCAGTTCTTC.

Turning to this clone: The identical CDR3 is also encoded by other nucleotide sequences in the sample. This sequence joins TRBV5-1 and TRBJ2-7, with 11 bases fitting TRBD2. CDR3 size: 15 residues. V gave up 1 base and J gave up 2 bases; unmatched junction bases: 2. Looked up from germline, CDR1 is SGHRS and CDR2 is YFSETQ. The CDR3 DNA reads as TGCGCCAGCAGCTTGACTAGCGGGAGCCCCTACGAGCAGTACTTC. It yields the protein CASSLTSGSPYEQYF.

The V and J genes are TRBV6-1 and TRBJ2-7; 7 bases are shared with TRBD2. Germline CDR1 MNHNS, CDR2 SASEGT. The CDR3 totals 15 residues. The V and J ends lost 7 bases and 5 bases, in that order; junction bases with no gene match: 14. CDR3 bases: TGTGCCAGCAAGATTACGGGAGGCTACAGCAACGAGCAGTACTTC. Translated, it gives CASKITGGYSNEQYF.

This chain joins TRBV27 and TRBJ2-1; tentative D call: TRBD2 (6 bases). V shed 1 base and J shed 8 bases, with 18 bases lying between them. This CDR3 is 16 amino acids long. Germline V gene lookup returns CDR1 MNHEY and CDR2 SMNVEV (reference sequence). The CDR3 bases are TGTGCCAGCAGTTTATTCGCACCGGGAGTGGTCGATGAGCAGTTCTTC. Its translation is CASSLFAPGVVDEQFF.

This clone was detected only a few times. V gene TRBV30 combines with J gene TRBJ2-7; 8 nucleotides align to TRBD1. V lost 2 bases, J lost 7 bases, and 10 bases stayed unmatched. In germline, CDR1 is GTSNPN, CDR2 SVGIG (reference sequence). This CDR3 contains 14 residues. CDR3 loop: CAWSRAGGRGEQYF. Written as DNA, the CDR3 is TGTGCCTGGAGTCGGGCAGGGGGCCGGGGGGAGCAGTACTTC.

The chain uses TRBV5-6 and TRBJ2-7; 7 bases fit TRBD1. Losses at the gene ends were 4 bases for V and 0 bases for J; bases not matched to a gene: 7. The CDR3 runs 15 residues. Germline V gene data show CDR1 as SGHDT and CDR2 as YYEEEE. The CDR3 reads CASSPRQGISYEQYF. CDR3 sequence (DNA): TGTGCCAGCAGCCCAAGACAGGGAATCTCCTACGAGCAGTACTTC.

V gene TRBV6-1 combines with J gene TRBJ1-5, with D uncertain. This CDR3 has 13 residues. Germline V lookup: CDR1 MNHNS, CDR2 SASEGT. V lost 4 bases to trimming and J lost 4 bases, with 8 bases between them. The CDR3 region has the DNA TGTGCCAGCAGTGCTATTGGGAATCAGCCCCAGCATTTT. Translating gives CASSAIGNQPQHF.

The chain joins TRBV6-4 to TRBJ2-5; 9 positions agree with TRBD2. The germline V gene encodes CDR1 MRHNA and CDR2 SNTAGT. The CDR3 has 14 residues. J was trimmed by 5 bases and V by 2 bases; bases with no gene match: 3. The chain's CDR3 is CASSDQAGGETQYF. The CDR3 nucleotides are TGTGCCAGCAGTGACCAAGCGGGAGGTGAGACCCAGTACTTC.

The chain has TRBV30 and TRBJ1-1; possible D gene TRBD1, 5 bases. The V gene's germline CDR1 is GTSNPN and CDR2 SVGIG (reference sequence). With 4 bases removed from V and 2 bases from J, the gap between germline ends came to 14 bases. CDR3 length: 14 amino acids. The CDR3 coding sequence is TGTGCCTGGACCAAGGGACGTCTCAACACTGAAGCTTTCTTT. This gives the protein CAWTKGRLNTEAFF.

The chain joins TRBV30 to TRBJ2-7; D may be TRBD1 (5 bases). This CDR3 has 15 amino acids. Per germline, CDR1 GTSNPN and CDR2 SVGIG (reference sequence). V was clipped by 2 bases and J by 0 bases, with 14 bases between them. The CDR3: CAWSQTARGSYEQYF. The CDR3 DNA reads TGTGCCTGGAGTCAGACAGCTAGGGGCTCCTACGAGCAGTACTTC.